Below, 17 T cell receptor beta chains from the same sample are listed, as sequenced in a study of blood T cell repertoires in COVID-19 (dated by TCRdb to about 2020). Preparation of the library involved the immunoSEQ multiplex PCR assay. Held by TCRdb, this immuneACCESS table contains in-frame sequences only and omits some clones. Under half of the omission traces to an unresolved V gene where checked; the cause of the rest is unknown. The sample has almost 200,000 clones on record, roughly nine tenths of them singletons. Clones ranked in the top ten supply 0.7% to 0.8% of the sample. Sequences were obtained from peripheral blood. The receptors originated from a woman in her seventies with acute or convalescent COVID-19.

This rearrangement joins TRBV4-3 to TRBJ2-3, with 12 bases aligning to TRBD2. With V trimmed by 4 bases and J by 5 bases, 7 bases remained unmatched. Germline CDR1 LGHNA, CDR2 YSLEER. The CDR3 has 16 amino acids. The CDR3 loop is CASSRLAGGPLDTQYF. The CDR3 coding sequence is TGCGCCAGCAGCCGGCTAGCGGGAGGGCCTTTAGATACGCAGTATTTT.

To note about this clone: Within the sample, other DNA sequences also encode this same CDR3. This rearrangement joins TRBV5-1 to TRBJ1-1; tentatively, D is TRBD1 (6 bases). The germline V gene encodes CDR1 SGHRS and CDR2 YFSETQ. Deletions cut 4 bases from V and 0 bases from J, with 10 bases between. There are 14 residues in the CDR3. CDR3 protein: CASSRTAMNTEAFF. The CDR3, as DNA: TGCGCCAGCAGCCGGACAGCTATGAACACTGAAGCTTTCTTT. Full variable domain (rest looked up from reference TRBV5-1 and TRBJ1-1): KAGVTQTPRYLIKTRGQQVTLSCSPISGHRSVSWYQQTPGQGLQFLFEYFSETQRNKGNFPGRFSGRQFSNSRSEMNVSTLELGDSALYLCASSRTAMNTEAFFGQGTRLTVV.

The chain carries TRBV29-1 and TRBJ2-1, with D maybe TRBD2 (5 bases). V was shortened by 4 bases and J by 0 bases, with 10 bases between the two germline ends. The germline gives CDR1 SQVTM, CDR2 ANQGSEA. The CDR3 has 14 residues. The CDR3 DNA is TGCAGCGTTGTTCTAGCCTTCTCCTACAATGAGCAGTTCTTC. Translated, it gives CSVVLAFSYNEQFF.

The genes are TRBV27 and TRBJ2-1; 7 bases are a match to TRBD1. The CDR3 length is 16 residues. CDR1 and CDR2 (germline): MNHEY, SMNVEV (reference sequence). The V gene end was trimmed by 6 bases and the J gene end by 4 bases; junction bases not matched to a gene: 12. In DNA form, the CDR3 reads TGTGCCAGCAGCCCCGACAGGGCTCCGACTTACAATGAGCAGTTCTTC. This encodes CASSPDRAPTYNEQFF.

The rearrangement uses TRBV5-6 and TRBJ2-1; D might be TRBD2 (5 bases). The CDR3 sequence is 16 residues long. The V end lost 4 bases, the J end lost 2 bases, and 16 bases lay between the germline ends. Germline assignment: CDR1 SGHDT and CDR2 YYEEEE. CDR3 DNA: TGTGCCAGCAGCGCAACCGGGATTAGCCCCTACAATGAGCAGTTCTTC. This gives the protein CASSATGISPYNEQFF. Together with reference TRBV5-6 and TRBJ2-1, the CDR3 gives the full variable domain: DAGVTQSPTHLIKTRGQQVTLRCSPKSGHDTVSWYQQALGQGPQFIFQYYEEEERQRGNFPDRFSGHQFPNYSSELNVNALLLGDSALYLCASSATGISPYNEQFFGPGTRLTVL.

This chain connects TRBV24-1 to TRBJ2-1; 9 bases map to TRBD2. CDR1 is KGHDR and CDR2 is SFDVKD in the germline V gene. V shed 5 bases, J shed 7 bases, and the junction held 11 bases outside the gene matches. The CDR3 totals 16 residues. CDR3 loop: CATSVGGGAPGNEQFF. The CDR3 nucleotides are TGTGCCACCAGTGTTGGCGGGGGGGCTCCGGGGAATGAGCAGTTCTTC.

The CDR3 DNA is TGTGCCACCAGTGATTTCCCAGCGGGAGGGGCCAATGAGCAGTTCTTC. Protein sequence: CATSDFPAGGANEQFF. The rearrangement uses TRBV24-1 and TRBJ2-1; 10 bases line up with TRBD2. CDR3 length: 16 residues. Germline V gives CDR1 KGHDR, CDR2 SFDVKD. V shed 1 base, J shed 6 bases, and the junction held 5 bases outside the gene matches.

This clone was detected once. The chain couples TRBV2 to TRBJ2-2; 12 positions agree with TRBD2. Trimming cost V 6 bases and J 5 bases; bases outside gene matches: 4. The CDR3 covers 15 residues. Germline values: CDR1 SNHLY, CDR2 FYNNEI. CDR3 sequence (DNA): TGTGCCAGCAGGCTAGCGGGGGGGCCGACCGGGGAGCTGTTTTTT. This translates into CASRLAGGPTGELFF.

The chain joins TRBV27 to TRBJ2-3; 9 bases are a match to TRBD2. V trimming: 6 bases; J trimming: 6 bases; junction bases outside the gene matches: 7. Per the germline V gene, CDR1 is MNHEY and CDR2 is SMNVEV (reference sequence). The CDR3 extends over 14 amino acids. The CDR3 region has the DNA TGTGCCAGCAGATCCGGGACTAGCTTGGATACGCAGTATTTT. This sequence encodes CASRSGTSLDTQYF.

V gene TRBV6-5 combines with J gene TRBJ1-5; 7 positions agree with TRBD1. The CDR3 totals 14 residues. V shed 2 bases, J shed 5 bases, and the junction held 3 bases outside the gene matches. Germline V CDR1 and CDR2: MNHEY, SVGAGI. CDR3 coding DNA: TGTGCCAGCAGTTACGACGGGACAGATCAGCCCCAGCATTTT. Protein sequence: CASSYDGTDQPQHF.

The chain is built from TRBV7-2 and TRBJ2-3; TRBD2 agrees at 8 bases. Germline trimming cut 7 bases from V and 7 bases from J; bases unmatched to any gene: 10. The CDR3 totals 14 residues. Per germline, CDR1 SGHTA and CDR2 FQGNSA. CDR3: CASTWGGGLNTQYF. CDR3 nucleotides: TGTGCCAGCACCTGGGGCGGGGGGCTAAATACGCAGTATTTT.

Only one count was recorded for this clone. The rearrangement uses TRBV5-1 and TRBJ2-7, with D perhaps TRBD2 (5 bases). Trimming shortened V by 4 bases and J by 2 bases, and 10 bases separated the two germline ends. The CDR3 totals 13 residues. Germline V CDR1 and CDR2: SGHRS, YFSETQ. In DNA form, the CDR3 reads TGCGCCAGCAGCCACGACGGGACCTACGAGCAGTACTTC. Its protein is CASSHDGTYEQYF.

This chain joins TRBV7-2 and TRBJ1-5, with 10 bases lining up with TRBD1. Germline loops: CDR1 SGHTA, CDR2 FQGNSA. There are 14 residues in the CDR3. V lost 4 bases and J lost 4; bases outside the gene matches: 1. The CDR3 here is CASSSGQGNQPQHF. CDR3 sequence (DNA): TGTGCCAGCAGCTCGGGACAGGGGAATCAGCCCCAGCATTTT.

The chain joins TRBV3-1 (or the pseudogene TRBV3-2) to TRBJ2-1, with D maybe TRBD2 (5 bases). The V end was cut by 4 bases, the J end by 5 bases, with 15 bases between. Germline lookup yields CDR1 LGHDT and CDR2 YNNKEL (reference sequence). This CDR3 region has 15 residues. CDR3: CASSPEGVADNEQFF. CDR3 sequence (DNA): TGTGCCAGCAGCCCCGAGGGAGTCGCGGACAATGAGCAGTTCTTC.

V is TRBV2 and J is TRBJ2-1, with 10 bases identical to TRBD2. The CDR3 consists of 13 residues. The germline V gene encodes CDR1 SNHLY and CDR2 FYNNEI. V dropped 7 bases and J dropped 9; count of bases not matched to a gene: 6. CDR3 bases: TGTGCCAGCAACAGCGGGAGGGGTGGTGAGCAGTTCTTC. It is translated as CASNSGRGGEQFF.

The chain carries TRBV5-4 and TRBJ2-3, with D possibly TRBD1 on 5 matching bases. Trimming stripped 4 bases from V and 3 bases from J, with 9 bases between. CDR1 is SGHNT, CDR2 YYREEE, per germline (reference sequence). The CDR3 has 13 residues. CDR3 residues: CASSRDSTDTQYF. DNA of the CDR3: TGTGCCAGCAGCCGCGACAGTACAGATACGCAGTATTTT.

V and J are TRBV13 and TRBJ2-7, with TRBD1 matching over 9 bases. Germline assignment: CDR1 PRHDT and CDR2 FYEKMQ (reference sequence). The length of the CDR3 is 13 residues. Germline trimming cut 8 bases from V and 9 bases from J; bases unmatched to any gene: 11. CDR3 in amino acids: CASLLRGQGTQYF. The CDR3 nucleotides are TGTGCCAGCTTGCTTAGGGGACAGGGTACGCAGTACTTC.